A single sample gave rise to the 15 T cell receptor beta chains below, sequenced in a study of CD8 T cells in Susac syndrome. Reverse transcription of 0.5 to 1 ug RNA was performed with random hexamers. TCRdb passed the immunoSEQ multiplex PCR reads through MiXCR, listing each CDR3 protein once. The sample includes about 200,000 distinct CDR3 sequences, over 90% of them seen just once. The material sequenced was CD4+ T cells from PBMCs. The source is a human donor with multiple sclerosis.

The chain recombines TRBV20-1 with TRBJ2-3; 7 positions match TRBD2. This CDR3 is 15 amino acids long. The germline CDR1 and CDR2 sequences are DFQATT and SNEGSKA (reference sequence). The V gene end was trimmed by 0 bases and the J gene end by 1 base; junction bases not matched to a gene: 4. The DNA for the CDR3 is TGCAGTGCTAGAGAACCGGGAGGAGGCACAGATACGCAGTATTTT. This codes for CSAREPGGGTDTQYF.

This chain connects TRBV3-1 to TRBJ2-7; no firm D call. The V gene lost 2 bases and the J gene lost 2 bases, with 10 bases spanning the gap. The V gene's germline CDR1 is LGHDT and CDR2 YNNKEL (reference sequence). The CDR3 contains 14 residues. The CDR3 nucleotides read TGTGCCAGCAGCCAAAGTTCGAGCACCTACGAGCAGTACTTC. Its translation is CASSQSSSTYEQYF.

The V call is TRBV7-9, the J call TRBJ2-1; 8 bases fit TRBD2. Germline CDR1 reads SEHNR; CDR2 reads FQNEAQ (reference sequence). Trimming at V came to 9 bases and at J to 4 bases, leaving 5 bases not matched to a gene. The CDR3 consists of 13 residues. The CDR3 coding sequence is TGTGCCAGTGAGGCTAGCGGGTACAATGAGCAGTTCTTC. This gives the protein CASEASGYNEQFF.

The V and J genes are TRBV3-1 and TRBJ1-3; D remains unclear. V dropped 4 bases and J dropped 5 bases, with 12 bases sitting between them. The germline gives CDR1 LGHDT, CDR2 YNNKEL (reference sequence). CDR3 length: 14 residues. The CDR3 coding sequence is TGTGCCAGCAGCCCCCCGGCAGTGCGAAACACCATATATTTT. Translated: CASSPPAVRNTIYF.

The chain uses TRBV30 and TRBJ1-6, with D uncertain. The length of the CDR3 is 14 residues. The V end lost 4 bases, the J end lost 10 bases, and 17 bases lay between the germline ends. Germline CDR1 reads GTSNPN; CDR2 reads SVGIG (reference sequence). In DNA form, the CDR3 reads TGTGCCTGGAAGAAAGAGAACTTGGGGTCACCCCTCCACTTT. It is translated as CAWKKENLGSPLHF. The whole variable domain, remainder taken from reference TRBV30 and TRBJ1-6, is SQTIHQWPATLVQPVGSPLSLECTVEGTSNPNLYWYRQAAGRGLQLLFYSVGIGQISSEVPQNLSASRPQDRQFILSSKKLLLSDSGFYLCAWKKENLGSPLHFGNGTRLTVT.

The chain links TRBV12-5 to TRBJ2-1; D ambiguous. V dropped 6 bases and J dropped 11 bases, with 5 bases sitting between them. CDR3 length: 9 amino acids. Germline V gene data show CDR1 as LGHNT and CDR2 as FRNRAP. The CDR3 spells CASGHQQFF. Here the CDR3 DNA reads TGTGCTAGTGGCCATCAGCAGTTCTTC.

A single count supports this clonotype. The chain recombines TRBV13 with TRBJ2-3, with D uncertain. The germline V and J ends were trimmed by 0 bases and 6 bases, with 7 bases remaining between them. CDR3 length equals 13 residues. Germline V gives CDR1 PRHDT, CDR2 FYEKMQ (reference sequence). CDR3 in DNA: TGTGCCAGCAGCTTAGGCCGAAGGGATACGCAGTATTTT. Protein product: CASSLGRRDTQYF.

V and J are TRBV5-4 and TRBJ2-1; D gene uncertain. V lost 1 base and J lost 4, with 6 bases in between. Germline V gives CDR1 SGHNT, CDR2 YYREEE (reference sequence). The CDR3 consists of 13 residues. Here the CDR3 DNA reads TGTGCCAGCAGCTTGACACGGTACAATGAGCAGTTCTTC. It codes for CASSLTRYNEQFF.

The chain employs TRBV29-1 and TRBJ2-4, with TRBD1 matching over 11 bases. This CDR3 region has 14 residues. Germline values: CDR1 SQVTM, CDR2 ANQGSEA. V shed 8 bases and J 5 bases; nucleotides not matched to a gene: 8. The CDR3 is CSSWGTGGENIQYF. CDR3 nucleotides: TGCAGCTCTTGGGGGACAGGGGGTGAAAACATTCAGTACTTC.

The chain joins TRBV7-6 to TRBJ1-2, with 9 nucleotides matching TRBD1. This CDR3 contains 16 residues. J lost 2 bases, V lost 10 bases, and 14 bases had no gene match. From germline, CDR1 is SGHVS and CDR2 FNYEAQ. In DNA form, the CDR3 reads TGTGCCAAGCCCCGGGAGGGACAGGGAGGAAACTATGGCTACACCTTC. Protein product: CAKPREGQGGNYGYTF.

V and J are TRBV11-2 and TRBJ1-5, with D unresolved. Per germline, CDR1 SGHAT and CDR2 FQNNGV. The CDR3 loop spans 14 amino acids. With 3 bases removed from V and 5 bases from J, the gap between germline ends came to 11 bases. The CDR3 loop reads CASSFGSGDQPQHF. The CDR3 DNA is TGTGCCAGCAGCTTCGGCTCAGGCGATCAGCCCCAGCATTTT.

V and J are TRBV7-6 and TRBJ2-1; D unresolved. The germline V and J ends were trimmed by 2 bases and 8 bases, with 7 bases remaining between them. Per germline, CDR1 SGHVS and CDR2 FNYEAQ. This CDR3 has 12 amino acids. The CDR3 spells CASSLKVDEQFF. The CDR3 nucleotides read TGTGCCAGCAGCTTAAAGGTCGATGAGCAGTTCTTC. Looking up the rest from reference TRBV7-6 and TRBJ2-1 gives the full variable domain: GAGVSQSPRYKVTKRGQDVALRCDPISGHVSLYWYRQALGQGPEFLTYFNYEAQQDKSGLPNDRFSAERPEGSISTLTIQRTEQRDSAMYRCASSLKVDEQFFGPGTRLTVL.

The chain uses TRBV12-3 or TRBV12-4 and TRBJ2-5; D possibly matches TRBD1 or TRBD2 (5 bases each). V dropped 1 base and J dropped 5 bases, with 14 bases sitting between them. CDR3 size: 15 residues. CDR3 sequence: CASSLGRGFRETQYF. The CDR3, as DNA: TGTGCCAGCAGTTTAGGACGGGGCTTTCGGGAGACCCAGTACTTC.

The gene calls are TRBV29-1 and TRBJ2-7; D perhaps matches TRBD1 (6 bases). The CDR3 sequence is 13 residues long. Trimming took off 0 bases at V and 0 bases at J, with 6 bases between the two ends. Germline loops: CDR1 SQVTM, CDR2 ANQGSEA. The CDR3, as DNA: TGCAGCGTTGAAGAACAGGGCTCCTACGAGCAGTACTTC. Its translation is CSVEEQGSYEQYF.

This clonotype was observed once. CDR3 DNA sequence: TGTGCCAGCAGCCCGGGACTAGCGGGAGACTACAATGAGCAGTTCTTC. Translation: CASSPGLAGDYNEQFF. The V gene is TRBV3-1, the J gene TRBJ2-1; TRBD2 agrees at 14 bases. Germline V gives CDR1 LGHDT, CDR2 YNNKEL (reference sequence). V dropped 4 bases and J dropped 3; count of bases not matched to a gene: 2. This CDR3 comprises 16 residues.